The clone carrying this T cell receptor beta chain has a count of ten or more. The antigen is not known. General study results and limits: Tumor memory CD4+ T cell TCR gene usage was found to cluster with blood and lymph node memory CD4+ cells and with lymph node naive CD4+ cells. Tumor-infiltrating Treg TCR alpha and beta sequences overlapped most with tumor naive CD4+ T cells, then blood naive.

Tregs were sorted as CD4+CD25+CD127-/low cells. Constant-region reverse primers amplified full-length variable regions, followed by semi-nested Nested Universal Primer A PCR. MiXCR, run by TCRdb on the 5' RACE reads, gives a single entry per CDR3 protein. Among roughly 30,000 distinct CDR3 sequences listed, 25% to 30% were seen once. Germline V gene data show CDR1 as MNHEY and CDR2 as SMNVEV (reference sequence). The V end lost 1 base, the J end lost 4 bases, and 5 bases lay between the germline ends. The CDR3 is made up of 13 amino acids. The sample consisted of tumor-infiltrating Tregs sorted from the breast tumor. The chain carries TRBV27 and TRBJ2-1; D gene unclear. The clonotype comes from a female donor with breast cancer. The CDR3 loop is CASSLYVYNEQFF. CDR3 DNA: TGTGCCAGCAGTTTATACGTTTACAATGAGCAGTTCTTC.